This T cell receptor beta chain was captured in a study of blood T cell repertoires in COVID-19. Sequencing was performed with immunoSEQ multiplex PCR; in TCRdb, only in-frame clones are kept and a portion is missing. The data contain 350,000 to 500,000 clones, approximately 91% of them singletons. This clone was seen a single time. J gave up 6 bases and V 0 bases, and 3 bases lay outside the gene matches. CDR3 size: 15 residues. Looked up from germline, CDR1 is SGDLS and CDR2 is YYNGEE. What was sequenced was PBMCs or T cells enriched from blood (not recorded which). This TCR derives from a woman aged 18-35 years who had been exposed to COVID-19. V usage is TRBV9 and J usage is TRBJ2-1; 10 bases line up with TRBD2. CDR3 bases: TGTGCCAGCAGCGTAGCTAGCGGGGGCCTCAATGAGCAGTTCTTC. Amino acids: CASSVASGGLNEQFF.